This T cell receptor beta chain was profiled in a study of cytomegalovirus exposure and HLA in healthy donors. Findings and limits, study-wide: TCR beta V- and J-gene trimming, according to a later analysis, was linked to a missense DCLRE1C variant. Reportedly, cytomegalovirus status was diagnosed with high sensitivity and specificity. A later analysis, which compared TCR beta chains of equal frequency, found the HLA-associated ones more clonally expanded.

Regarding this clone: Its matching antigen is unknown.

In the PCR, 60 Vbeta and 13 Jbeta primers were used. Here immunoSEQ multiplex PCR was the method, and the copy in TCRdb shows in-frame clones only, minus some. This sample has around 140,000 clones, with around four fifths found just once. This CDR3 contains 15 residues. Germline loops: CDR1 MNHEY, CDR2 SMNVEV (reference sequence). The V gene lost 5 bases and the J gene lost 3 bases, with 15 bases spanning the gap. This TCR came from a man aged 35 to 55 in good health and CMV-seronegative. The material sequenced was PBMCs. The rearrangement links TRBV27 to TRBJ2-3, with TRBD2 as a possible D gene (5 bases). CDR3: CASSPLPGETDTQYF. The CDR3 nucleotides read TGTGCCAGCAGTCCCCTACCTGGGGAGACAGATACGCAGTATTTT.